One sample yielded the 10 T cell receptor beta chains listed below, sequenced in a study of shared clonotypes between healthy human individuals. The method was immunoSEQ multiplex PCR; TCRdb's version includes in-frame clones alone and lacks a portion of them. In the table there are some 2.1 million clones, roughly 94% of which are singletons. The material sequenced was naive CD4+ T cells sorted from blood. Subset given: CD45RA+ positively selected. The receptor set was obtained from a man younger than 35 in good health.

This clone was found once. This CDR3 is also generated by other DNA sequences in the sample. In DNA, the CDR3 is TGTGCCAGCAGTCGGGGGGGTCCTAATCAGCCCCAGCATTTT. This sequence encodes CASSRGGPNQPQHF. The chain couples TRBV6-5 to TRBJ1-5; the D gene is possibly TRBD1 (5 bases). This CDR3 has 14 amino acids. V lost 5 bases, J lost 4 bases, and 12 bases lay in between. Germline CDR1 reads MNHEY; CDR2 reads SVGAGI.

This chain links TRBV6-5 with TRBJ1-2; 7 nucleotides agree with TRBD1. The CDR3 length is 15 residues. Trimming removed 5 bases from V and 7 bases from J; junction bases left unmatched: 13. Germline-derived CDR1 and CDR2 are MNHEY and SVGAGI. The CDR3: CASSRTSTGVFGYTF. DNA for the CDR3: TGTGCCAGCAGTAGAACCTCAACAGGGGTTTTTGGCTACACCTTC.

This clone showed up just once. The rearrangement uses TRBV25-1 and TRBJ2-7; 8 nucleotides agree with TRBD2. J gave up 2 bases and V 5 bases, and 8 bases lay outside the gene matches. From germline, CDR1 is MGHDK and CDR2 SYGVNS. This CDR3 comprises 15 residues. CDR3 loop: CASSITAGAPYEQYF. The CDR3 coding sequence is TGTGCCAGCAGTATTACAGCGGGGGCCCCCTACGAGCAGTACTTC.

For the CDR3, the DNA is TGTGCCAGCAGCTTGGCCCGGGATTCACCCCTCCACTTT. Residues: CASSLARDSPLHF. V usage is TRBV5-8 and J usage is TRBJ1-6; D not certain. This CDR3 is 13 amino acids long. V was shortened by 0 bases and J by 8 bases, with 6 bases between the two germline ends. Germline values: CDR1 SGHTS, CDR2 YDEGEE.

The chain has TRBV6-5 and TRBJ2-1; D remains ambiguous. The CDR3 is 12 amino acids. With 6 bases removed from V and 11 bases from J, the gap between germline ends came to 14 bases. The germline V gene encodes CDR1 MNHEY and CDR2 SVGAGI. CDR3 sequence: CASSQAGRKQFF. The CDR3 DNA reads TGTGCCAGCAGCCAAGCCGGCAGGAAGCAGTTCTTC.

The chain's CDR3 is CSGAPRTNTEAFF. CDR3 bases: TGCAGCGGTGCCCCACGGACGAACACTGAAGCTTTCTTT. The rearrangement links TRBV29-1 to TRBJ1-1; D ambiguous. The CDR3 loop spans 13 amino acids. The V gene's germline CDR1 is SQVTM and CDR2 ANQGSEA. With 7 bases removed from V and 1 base from J, the gap between germline ends came to 13 bases.

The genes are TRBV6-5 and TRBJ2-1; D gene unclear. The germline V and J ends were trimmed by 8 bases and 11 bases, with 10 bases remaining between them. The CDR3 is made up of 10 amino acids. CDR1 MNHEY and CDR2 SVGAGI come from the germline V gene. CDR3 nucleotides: TGTGCCAGCGGCAAGAATAAGCAGTTCTTC. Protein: CASGKNKQFF.

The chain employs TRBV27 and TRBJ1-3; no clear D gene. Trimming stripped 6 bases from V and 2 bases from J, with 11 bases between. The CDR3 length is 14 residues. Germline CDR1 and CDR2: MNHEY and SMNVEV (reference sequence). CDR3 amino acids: CASSDGGPGNTIYF. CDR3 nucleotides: TGTGCCAGCAGCGACGGTGGGCCTGGAAACACCATATATTTT.

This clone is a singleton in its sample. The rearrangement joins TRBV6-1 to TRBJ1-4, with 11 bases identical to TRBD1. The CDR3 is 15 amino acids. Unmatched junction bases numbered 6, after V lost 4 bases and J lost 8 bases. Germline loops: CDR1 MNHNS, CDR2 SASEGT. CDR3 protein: CASSGRTGGFEKLFF. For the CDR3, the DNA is TGTGCCAGCAGTGGTCGGACAGGGGGCTTCGAAAAACTGTTTTTT.

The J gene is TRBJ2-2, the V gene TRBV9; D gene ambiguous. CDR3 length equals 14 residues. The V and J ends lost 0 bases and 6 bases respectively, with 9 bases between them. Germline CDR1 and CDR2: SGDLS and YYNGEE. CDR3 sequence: CASSVEVPAGELFF. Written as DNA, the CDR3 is TGTGCCAGCAGCGTAGAAGTCCCCGCCGGGGAGCTGTTTTTT.